This is a list of T cell receptor beta chains from one sample in a study of PD-L1 blockade in urothelial cancer. The assay was immunoSEQ multiplex PCR, and TCRdb's table has in-frame clones only and misses some. The table shows tens of thousands of clones, with around 90% occurring only once. Specimen: PBMCs, collected around atezolizumab (anti-PD-L1) treatment. The receptors come from a woman at least 80 years old with urothelial cancer. CDR3s include the opening cysteine and the closing phenylalanine or tryptophan. The order of the fields is D gene, V gene, J gene, CDR3 length, clone size, CDR3 protein, CDR3 DNA. D genes are given only for firm matches. Size is stated for part of the rows, as once, few or many counts, or as a class when the clone is expanded.

d_gene: TRBD1
v_gene: TRBV10-3
j_gene: TRBJ2-1
len: 15
abundance: once
CDR3aa: CAITPGQGLYNEQFF
CDR3nt: TGTGCCATCACCCCGGGACAGGGGCTCTACAATGAGCAGTTCTTC

d_gene: NA
v_gene: TRBV7-2
j_gene: TRBJ2-2
len: 16
abundance: once
CDR3aa: CASSRGAGPNTGELFF
CDR3nt: TGTGCCAGCAGTCGGGGGGCAGGACCGAACACCGGGGAGCTGTTTTTT

d_gene: NA
v_gene: TRBV7-3
j_gene: TRBJ2-7
len: 14
abundance: few
CDR3aa: CASSSPGTFNEQYF
CDR3nt: TGTGCCAGCAGCTCACCCGGGACATTCAACGAGCAGTACTTC

d_gene: TRBD2
v_gene: TRBV7-3
j_gene: TRBJ2-1
len: 12
abundance: NA
CDR3aa: CASNNLGGEQFF
CDR3nt: TGTGCCAGCAACAACCTGGGGGGGGAGCAGTTCTTC

d_gene: NA
v_gene: TRBV19
j_gene: TRBJ2-2
len: 12
abundance: NA
CDR3aa: CASKRGTGELFF
CDR3nt: TGTGCCAGTAAAAGGGGCACCGGGGAGCTGTTTTTT

d_gene: NA
v_gene: TRBV7-2
j_gene: TRBJ1-1
len: 14
abundance: once
CDR3aa: CASSLVMRNTEAFF
CDR3nt: TGTGCCAGCAGCTTGGTTATGAGGAACACTGAAGCTTTCTTT

d_gene: TRBD1
v_gene: TRBV6-5
j_gene: TRBJ1-1
len: 14
abundance: NA
CDR3aa: CASSYRDSNTEAFF
CDR3nt: TGTGCCAGCAGTTACCGGGACAGCAACACTGAAGCTTTCTTT

d_gene: NA
v_gene: TRBV14
j_gene: TRBJ2-4
len: 19
abundance: NA
CDR3aa: CASSLSLAKTPLSQNIQYF
CDR3nt: TGTGCCAGCAGCCTGTCTCTAGCGAAGACCCCCCTTTCCCAAAACATTCAGTACTTC

d_gene: NA
v_gene: TRBV7-3
j_gene: TRBJ1-1
len: 14
abundance: NA
CDR3aa: CASSLDGGVYEAFF
CDR3nt: TGTGCCAGCAGCTTAGACGGGGGAGTGTATGAAGCTTTCTTT

d_gene: NA
v_gene: TRBV9
j_gene: TRBJ2-3
len: 15
abundance: NA
CDR3aa: CASSAAASYTDTQYF
CDR3nt: TGTGCCAGCAGCGCGGCGGCTAGTTATACAGATACGCAGTATTTT

d_gene: NA
v_gene: TRBV19
j_gene: TRBJ1-1
len: 13
abundance: NA
CDR3aa: CASSIRVDTEAFF
CDR3nt: TGTGCCAGTAGTATCAGGGTAGACACTGAAGCTTTCTTT

d_gene: NA
v_gene: TRBV6-6
j_gene: TRBJ2-1
len: 13
abundance: NA
CDR3aa: CASSPTRFDEQFF
CDR3nt: TGTGCCAGCAGTCCGACTAGGTTCGATGAGCAGTTCTTC

d_gene: TRBD1
v_gene: TRBV5-1
j_gene: TRBJ1-3
len: 19
abundance: once
CDR3aa: CASSSGRGQGSISGNTIYF
CDR3nt: TGCGCCAGCAGCTCGGGCAGGGGACAGGGATCGATCTCTGGAAACACCATATATTTT

d_gene: NA
v_gene: TRBV9
j_gene: TRBJ2-5
len: 15
abundance: NA
CDR3aa: CASSVEQGRGETQYF
CDR3nt: TGTGCCAGCAGCGTAGAACAGGGAAGGGGGGAGACCCAGTACTTC

d_gene: TRBD1
v_gene: TRBV28
j_gene: TRBJ1-1
len: 17
abundance: NA
CDR3aa: CASIPGQGVRLGTEAFF
CDR3nt: TGTGCCAGCATTCCAGGACAGGGTGTACGTTTGGGGACTGAAGCTTTCTTT

d_gene: TRBD1
v_gene: TRBV19
j_gene: TRBJ1-1
len: 15
abundance: NA
CDR3aa: CASKTGYGVNTEAFF
CDR3nt: TGTGCCAGTAAGACAGGGTACGGCGTGAACACTGAAGCTTTCTTT

d_gene: TRBD1
v_gene: TRBV10-3
j_gene: TRBJ2-7
len: 13
abundance: NA
CDR3aa: CAIRDRGWYEQYF
CDR3nt: TGTGCCATCCGGGACAGGGGTTGGTACGAGCAGTACTTC

d_gene: NA
v_gene: TRBV14
j_gene: TRBJ2-5
len: 13
abundance: NA
CDR3aa: CASSPRMGETQYF
CDR3nt: TGTGCCAGCAGCCCTAGGATGGGAGAGACCCAGTACTTC

d_gene: NA
v_gene: TRBV18
j_gene: TRBJ1-3
len: 16
abundance: NA
CDR3aa: CASSPNVDSSGNTIYF
CDR3nt: TGTGCCAGCTCACCAAATGTGGACAGCTCTGGAAACACCATATATTTT

d_gene: TRBD1
v_gene: TRBV2
j_gene: TRBJ2-4
len: 14
abundance: NA
CDR3aa: CASREGQGPNIQYF
CDR3nt: TGTGCCAGCAGAGAAGGACAGGGTCCGAACATTCAGTACTTC

d_gene: TRBD1
v_gene: TRBV19
j_gene: TRBJ2-7
len: 13
abundance: NA
CDR3aa: CASSTDRASEQYF
CDR3nt: TGTGCCAGTAGTACAGACAGGGCCTCCGAGCAGTACTTC

d_gene: TRBD1
v_gene: TRBV5-1
j_gene: TRBJ2-7
len: 13
abundance: NA
CDR3aa: CASSFDRDYEQYF
CDR3nt: TGCGCCAGCAGCTTCGACAGGGACTACGAGCAGTACTTC

d_gene: NA
v_gene: TRBV19
j_gene: TRBJ2-2
len: 11
abundance: few
CDR3aa: CASSISGELFF
CDR3nt: TGTGCCAGTAGTATCTCCGGGGAGCTGTTTTTT

d_gene: TRBD1
v_gene: TRBV5-1
j_gene: TRBJ1-1
len: 15
abundance: NA
CDR3aa: CASRPTGGMNTEAFF
CDR3nt: TGCGCCAGCAGACCGACAGGGGGAATGAACACTGAAGCTTTCTTT

d_gene: TRBD1
v_gene: TRBV28
j_gene: TRBJ2-6
len: 16
abundance: NA
CDR3aa: CASRTGQTSGANVLTF
CDR3nt: TGTGCCAGCAGGACGGGACAGACCTCTGGGGCCAACGTCCTGACTTTC

d_gene: TRBD2
v_gene: TRBV7-3
j_gene: TRBJ2-3
len: 16
abundance: NA
CDR3aa: CASSSIAGVSTDTQYF
CDR3nt: TGTGCCAGCAGCTCAATAGCGGGAGTCTCCACAGATACGCAGTATTTT

d_gene: TRBD2
v_gene: TRBV25-1
j_gene: TRBJ2-3
len: 16
abundance: NA
CDR3aa: CASSEGGRAFTDTQYF
CDR3nt: TGTGCCAGCAGTGAAGGTGGGAGGGCATTCACAGATACGCAGTATTTT

d_gene: NA
v_gene: TRBV5-5
j_gene: TRBJ1-5
len: 14
abundance: NA
CDR3aa: CASSRGGRNQPQHF
CDR3nt: TGTGCCAGCAGCCGCGGCGGGCGCAATCAGCCCCAGCATTTT

d_gene: TRBD1
v_gene: TRBV4-1
j_gene: TRBJ1-5
len: 17
abundance: NA
CDR3aa: CASSQESWTGSNQPQHF
CDR3nt: TGCGCCAGCAGCCAAGAATCCTGGACAGGGTCAAATCAGCCCCAGCATTTT